The present T cell receptor (beta chain) was sequenced within a study of shared clonotypes between healthy human individuals. Using immunoSEQ multiplex PCR, the repertoire was profiled, and TCRdb retains in-frame clones only, with some absent. Of about 2.3 million clones in the sample, over 90% are singletons; the top ten hold under 0.45%. Trimming cost V 2 bases and J 4 bases; bases outside gene matches: 10. The CDR3 loop spans 16 amino acids. CDR1 is LGHNA, CDR2 YSLEER, per germline. This clonotype was obtained from a man aged 18 to 29 in good health. Some clones in this sample may be carry-over from other donors' samples. The genes are TRBV4-3 and TRBJ1-2; 7 bases map to TRBD1. The sample consisted of naive CD4+ T cells from PBMCs. As to subset: CD45RA+ positively selected. The CDR3 here is CASSQIIGTEIYGYTF. CDR3 coding DNA: TGCGCCAGCAGCCAAATAATTGGGACAGAGATCTATGGCTACACCTTC.